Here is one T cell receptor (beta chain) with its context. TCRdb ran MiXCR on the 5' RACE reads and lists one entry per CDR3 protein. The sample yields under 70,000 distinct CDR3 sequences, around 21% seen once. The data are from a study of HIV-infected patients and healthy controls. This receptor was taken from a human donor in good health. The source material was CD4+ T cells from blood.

The CDR3 region is CASSQGPGALNEKLFF. Here the CDR3 DNA reads TGTGCCAGCAGCCAAGGCCCGGGGGCTCTGAATGAAAAACTGTTTTTT. The J gene is TRBJ1-4, the V gene TRBV3-1, with D maybe TRBD1 (6 bases). The germline V gene has CDR1 LGHDT and CDR2 YNNKEL (reference sequence). CDR3 size: 16 residues. V was pared by 1 base and J by 5 bases, with 14 bases between.